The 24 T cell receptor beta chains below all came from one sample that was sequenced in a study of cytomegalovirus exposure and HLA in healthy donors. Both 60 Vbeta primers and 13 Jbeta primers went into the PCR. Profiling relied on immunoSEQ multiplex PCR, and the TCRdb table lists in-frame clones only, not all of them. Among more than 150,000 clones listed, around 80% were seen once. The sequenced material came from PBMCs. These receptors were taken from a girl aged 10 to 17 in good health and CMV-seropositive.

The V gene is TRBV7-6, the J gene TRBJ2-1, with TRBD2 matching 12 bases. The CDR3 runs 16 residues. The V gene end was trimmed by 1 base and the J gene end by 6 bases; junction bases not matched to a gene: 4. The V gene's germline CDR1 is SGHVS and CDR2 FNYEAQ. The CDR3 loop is CASSLETSGRTNEQFF. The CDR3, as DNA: TGTGCCAGCAGCTTAGAAACTAGCGGGAGGACCAATGAGCAGTTCTTC.

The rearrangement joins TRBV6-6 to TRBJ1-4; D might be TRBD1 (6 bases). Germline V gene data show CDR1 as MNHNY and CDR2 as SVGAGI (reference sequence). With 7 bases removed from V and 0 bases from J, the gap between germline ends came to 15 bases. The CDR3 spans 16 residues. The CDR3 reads CASKDRTRTTNEKLFF. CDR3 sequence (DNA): TGTGCCAGCAAAGACAGGACGCGAACAACTAATGAAAAACTGTTTTTT.

The CDR3 sequence is CASSQVRAGGPPYEQYF. CDR3 in DNA: TGTGCCAGCAGCCAAGTTCGAGCGGGAGGCCCGCCCTACGAGCAGTACTTC. The chain employs TRBV16 and TRBJ2-7; TRBD2 matches at 9 bases. The CDR3 runs to 17 residues. Germline values: CDR1 KGHSY, CDR2 FQNENV. V shed 2 bases and J 2 bases; nucleotides not matched to a gene: 10.

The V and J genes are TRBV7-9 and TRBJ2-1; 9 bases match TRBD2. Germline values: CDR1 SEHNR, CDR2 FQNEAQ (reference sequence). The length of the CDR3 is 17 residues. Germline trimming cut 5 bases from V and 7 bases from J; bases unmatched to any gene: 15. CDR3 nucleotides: TGTGCCAGCAGCGAGAGGTCGGGGCTAGCGGGGAGTAATGAGCAGTTCTTC. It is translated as CASSERSGLAGSNEQFF.

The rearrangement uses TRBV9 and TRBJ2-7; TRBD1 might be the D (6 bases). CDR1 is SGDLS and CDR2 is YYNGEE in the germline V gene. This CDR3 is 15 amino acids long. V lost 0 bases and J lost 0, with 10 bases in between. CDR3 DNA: TGTGCCAGCAGCGTAGGGCCAGGGGTCTCCTACGAGCAGTACTTC. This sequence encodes CASSVGPGVSYEQYF.

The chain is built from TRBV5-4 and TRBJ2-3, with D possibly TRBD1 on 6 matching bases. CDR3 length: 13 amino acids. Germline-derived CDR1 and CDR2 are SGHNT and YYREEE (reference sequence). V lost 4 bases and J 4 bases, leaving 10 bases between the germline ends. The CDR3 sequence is CASSLQGADTQYF. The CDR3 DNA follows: TGTGCCAGCAGCCTACAGGGAGCAGATACGCAGTATTTT.

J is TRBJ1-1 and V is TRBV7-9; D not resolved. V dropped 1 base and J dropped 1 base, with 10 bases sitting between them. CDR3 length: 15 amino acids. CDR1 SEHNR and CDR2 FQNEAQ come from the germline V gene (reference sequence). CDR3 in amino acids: CASSLGNGGNTEAFF. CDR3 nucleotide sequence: TGTGCCAGCAGCTTAGGAAACGGAGGGAACACTGAAGCTTTCTTT.

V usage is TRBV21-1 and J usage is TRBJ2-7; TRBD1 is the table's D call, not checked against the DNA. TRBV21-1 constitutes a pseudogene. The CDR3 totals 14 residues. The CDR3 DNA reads TGTGCCAGCCTCGGGGACAGGGGGCGGTACGAGCAGTACTTC. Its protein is CASLGDRGRYEQYF.

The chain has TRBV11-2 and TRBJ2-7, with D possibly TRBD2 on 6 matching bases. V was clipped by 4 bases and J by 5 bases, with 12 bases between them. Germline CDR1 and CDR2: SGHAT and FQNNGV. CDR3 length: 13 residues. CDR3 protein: CASSSRLDHEQYF. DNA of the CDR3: TGTGCCAGCAGCTCCAGACTAGACCACGAGCAGTACTTC.

The DNA of the CDR3 is TGCAGCGGTATCTGGACTAGCGGGAGTAGTTACAATGAGCAGTTCTTC. Translating it yields CSGIWTSGSSYNEQFF. This chain connects TRBV29-1 to TRBJ2-1; the match to TRBD2 covers 13 bases. J was trimmed by 4 bases and V by 7 bases; bases with no gene match: 10. This CDR3 is 16 amino acids long. The germline V gene has CDR1 SQVTM and CDR2 ANQGSEA.

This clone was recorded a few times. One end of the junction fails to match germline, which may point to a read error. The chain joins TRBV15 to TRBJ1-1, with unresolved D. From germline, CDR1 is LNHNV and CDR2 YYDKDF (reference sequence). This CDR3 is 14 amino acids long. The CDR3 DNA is TGTGCCACCAGCATGCCCGCCGGGAACTCTGAAGCTTTCTTT. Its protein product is CATSMPAGNSEAFF.

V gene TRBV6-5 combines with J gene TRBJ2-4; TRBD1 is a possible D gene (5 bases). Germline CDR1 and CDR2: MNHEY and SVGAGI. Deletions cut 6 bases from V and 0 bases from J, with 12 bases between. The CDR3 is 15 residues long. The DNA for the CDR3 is TGTGCCAGCAGCCCAGACAGACTAGCCAAAAACATTCAGTACTTC. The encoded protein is CASSPDRLAKNIQYF.

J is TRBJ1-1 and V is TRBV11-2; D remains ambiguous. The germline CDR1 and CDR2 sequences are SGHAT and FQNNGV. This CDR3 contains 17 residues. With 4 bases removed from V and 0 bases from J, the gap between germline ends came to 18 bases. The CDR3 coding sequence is TGTGCCAGCAGCTCATATAGATCCAGGATTTTGAACACTGAAGCTTTCTTT. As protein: CASSSYRSRILNTEAFF.

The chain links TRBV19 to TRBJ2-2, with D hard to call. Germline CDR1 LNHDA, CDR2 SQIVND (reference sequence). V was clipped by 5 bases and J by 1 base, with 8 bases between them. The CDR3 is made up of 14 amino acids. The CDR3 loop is CASSLAGNTGELFF. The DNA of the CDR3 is TGTGCCAGTAGTCTGGCAGGGAACACCGGGGAGCTGTTTTTT. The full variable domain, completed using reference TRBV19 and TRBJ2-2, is DGGITQSPKYLFRKEGQNVTLSCEQNLNHDAMYWYRQDPGQGLRLIYYSQIVNDFQKGDIAEGYSVSREKKESFPLTVTSAQKNPTAFYLCASSLAGNTGELFFGEGSRLTVL.

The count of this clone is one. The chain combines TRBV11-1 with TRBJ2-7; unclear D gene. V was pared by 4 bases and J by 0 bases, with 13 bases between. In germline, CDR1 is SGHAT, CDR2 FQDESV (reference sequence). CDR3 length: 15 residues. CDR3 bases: TGTGCCAGCAGCTACCATAAAGGAGACTCCTACGAGCAGTACTTC. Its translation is CASSYHKGDSYEQYF.

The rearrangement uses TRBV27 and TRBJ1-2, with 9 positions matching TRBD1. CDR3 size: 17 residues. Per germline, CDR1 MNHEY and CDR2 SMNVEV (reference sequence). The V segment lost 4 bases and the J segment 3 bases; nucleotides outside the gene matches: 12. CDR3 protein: CASSSFITGGVDYGYTF. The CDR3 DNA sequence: TGTGCCAGCAGTTCCTTCATCACAGGGGGCGTGGACTATGGCTACACCTTC.

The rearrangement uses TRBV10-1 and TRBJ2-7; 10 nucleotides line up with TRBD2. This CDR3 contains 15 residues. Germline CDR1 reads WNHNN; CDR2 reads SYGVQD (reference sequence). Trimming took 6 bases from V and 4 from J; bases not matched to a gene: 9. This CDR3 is CASSYQGLARYEQYF. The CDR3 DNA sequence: TGCGCCAGCAGCTACCAGGGACTAGCGAGATACGAGCAGTACTTC.

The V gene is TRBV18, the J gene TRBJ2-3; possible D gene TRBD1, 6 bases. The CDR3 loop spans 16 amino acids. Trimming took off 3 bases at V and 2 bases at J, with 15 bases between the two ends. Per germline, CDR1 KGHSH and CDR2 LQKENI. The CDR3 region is CASSPIRRGYTDTQYF. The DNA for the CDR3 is TGTGCCAGCTCACCGATCCGCAGGGGATACACAGATACGCAGTATTTT.

CDR3 protein: CASSLGVFGSGELFF. DNA for the CDR3: TGCGCCAGCAGCTTGGGGGTCTTCGGGTCCGGGGAGCTGTTTTTT. The genes are TRBV5-1 and TRBJ2-2, with D uncertain. Trimming removed 0 bases at V and 6 bases at J, with 12 bases between. Germline CDR1 and CDR2: SGHRS and YFSETQ. The CDR3 totals 15 residues. The variable domain in full, completed from reference TRBV5-1 and TRBJ2-2, reads KAGVTQTPRYLIKTRGQQVTLSCSPISGHRSVSWYQQTPGQGLQFLFEYFSETQRNKGNFPGRFSGRQFSNSRSEMNVSTLELGDSALYLCASSLGVFGSGELFFGEGSRLTVL.

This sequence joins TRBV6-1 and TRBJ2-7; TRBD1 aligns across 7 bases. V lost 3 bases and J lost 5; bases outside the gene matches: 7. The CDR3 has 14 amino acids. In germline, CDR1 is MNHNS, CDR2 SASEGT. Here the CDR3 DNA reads TGTGCCAGCAGTGAGAGACAGGGTCTCGACGAGCAGTACTTC. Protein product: CASSERQGLDEQYF.

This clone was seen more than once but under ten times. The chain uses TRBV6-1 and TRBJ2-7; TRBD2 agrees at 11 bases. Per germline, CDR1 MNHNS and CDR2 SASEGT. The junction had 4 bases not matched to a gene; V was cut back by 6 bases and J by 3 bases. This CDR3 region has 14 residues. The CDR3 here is CASRRLAGNYEQYF. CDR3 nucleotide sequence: TGTGCCAGCAGACGACTAGCGGGAAACTACGAGCAGTACTTC.

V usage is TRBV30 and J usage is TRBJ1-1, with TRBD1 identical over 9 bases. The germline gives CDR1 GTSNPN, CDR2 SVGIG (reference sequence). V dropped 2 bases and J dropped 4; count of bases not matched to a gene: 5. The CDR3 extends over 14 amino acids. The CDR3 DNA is TGTGCCTGGAGTCCCGGGACAGGGATCACTGAAGCTTTCTTT. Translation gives CAWSPGTGITEAFF.

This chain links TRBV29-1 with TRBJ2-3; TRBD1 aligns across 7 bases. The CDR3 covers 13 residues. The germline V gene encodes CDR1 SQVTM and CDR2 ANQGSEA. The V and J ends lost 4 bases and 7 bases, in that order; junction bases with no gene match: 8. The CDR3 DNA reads TGCAGCGTTGTGTATACAGGGGAGTATACGCAGTATTTT. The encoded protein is CSVVYTGEYTQYF.

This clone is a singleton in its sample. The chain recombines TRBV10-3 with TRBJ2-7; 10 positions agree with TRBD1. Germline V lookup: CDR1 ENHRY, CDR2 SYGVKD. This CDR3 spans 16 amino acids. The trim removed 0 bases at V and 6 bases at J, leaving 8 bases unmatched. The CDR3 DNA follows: TGTGCCATCAGTGAGTCAAGAGGGACAGGGGCGGGCGAGCAGTACTTC. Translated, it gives CAISESRGTGAGEQYF.